The 4 T cell receptor beta chains presented below share a single source sample, sequenced in a study of CD8+CD57+ T cells in acquired aplastic anemia. TCR beta VDJ and CDR3 profiles were obtained from a genomic DNA template. TCRdb redid the calling of the reads with MiXCR, one entry per CDR3 protein. The data contain approximately 220,000 distinct CDR3 sequences, around half of them singletons. The patients chosen for sequencing had shown expansion of CD8+CD57+ cells (detected by flow cytometry). Sequencing was carried out using sorted CD4+, CD8+, or CD8+CD57+ T cells (not recorded which) from PBMCs. These receptors were taken from a human donor with aplastic anemia.

The chain couples TRBV11-2 to TRBJ2-2; D possibly matches TRBD1 or TRBD2 (5 bases each). Looked up from germline, CDR1 is SGHAT and CDR2 is FQNNGV. The CDR3 covers 17 residues. V was clipped by 3 bases and J by 4 bases, with 18 bases between them. CDR3 loop: CASSFISGDPSTGELFF. The CDR3 DNA sequence: TGTGCCAGCAGCTTCATATCCGGGGACCCAAGCACCGGGGAGCTGTTTTTT.

This clonotype was seen a few times. This chain joins TRBV13 and TRBJ2-3, with unresolved D. Germline CDR1 PRHDT, CDR2 FYEKMQ (reference sequence). This CDR3 is 15 amino acids long. Trimming took 5 bases from V and 2 from J, leaving 14 bases between them. The CDR3 DNA follows: TGTGCCAGCAGCACGAGGACGGTGAACACAGATACGCAGTATTTT. Translated: CASSTRTVNTDTQYF. Using reference TRBV13 and TRBJ2-3 for the parts outside the CDR3, the full variable domain is AAGVIQSPRHLIKEKRETATLKCYPIPRHDTVYWYQQGPGQDPQFLISFYEKMQSDKGSIPDRFSAQQFSDYHSELNMSSLELGDSALYFCASSTRTVNTDTQYFGPGTRLTVL.

This clonotype was recorded a few times. This chain connects TRBV5-5 to TRBJ2-2, with TRBD1 matching over 12 bases. Germline lookup yields CDR1 SGHKS and CDR2 YYEKEE (reference sequence). The CDR3 runs 17 residues. The V gene end was trimmed by 4 bases and the J gene end by 6 bases; junction bases not matched to a gene: 10. CDR3 sequence: CASSDRRDRGPAGELFF. The CDR3 bases are TGTGCCAGCAGCGACCGCCGGGACAGGGGGCCCGCCGGGGAGCTGTTTTTT.

V usage is TRBV20-1 and J usage is TRBJ2-3; possible D gene TRBD1, 6 bases. V lost 3 bases and J lost 6, with 13 bases in between. The CDR3 runs to 13 residues. CDR1 is DFQATT and CDR2 is SNEGSKA in the germline V gene (reference sequence). The CDR3 loop reads CSASGTHSDTQYF. The CDR3 DNA follows: TGCAGTGCTAGCGGGACACACTCCGATACGCAGTATTTT.